These 16 T cell receptor beta chains share one sample of origin, sequenced in a study of shared clonotypes between healthy human individuals. Naive CD8 cells were CD45RO-negative, positively selected for CCR7, excluding terminally differentiated effector memory CD45RA+ cells. Libraries were prepared by immunoSEQ multiplex PCR; TCRdb keeps only in-frame clonotypes and omits some of them. Among about 820,000 clones listed, 85% to 95% were seen once. What was sequenced was naive CD8+ T cells sorted from blood. The receptors come from a man in his thirties or forties in good health.

V and J are TRBV27 and TRBJ2-1; D may be TRBD2 (6 bases). Germline values: CDR1 MNHEY, CDR2 SMNVEV (reference sequence). The germline V and J ends were trimmed by 5 bases and 5 bases, with 19 bases remaining between them. This CDR3 region has 16 residues. The CDR3 sequence is CASSLSRSGNHNEQFF. For the CDR3, the DNA is TGTGCCAGCAGTCTCTCCCGTAGCGGAAACCACAATGAGCAGTTCTTC.

A few counts support this clone. The sample has other DNA sequences that encode this CDR3 too. The chain carries TRBV25-1 and TRBJ1-1; D unclear. CDR3 length: 12 residues. Trimming took 4 bases from V and 7 from J, leaving 10 bases between them. Germline V gene data show CDR1 as MGHDK and CDR2 as SYGVNS. The CDR3 DNA reads as TGTGCCAGCAGTGCCGCAGGCCGTGAAGCTTTCTTT. It specifies CASSAAGREAFF. Using reference TRBV25-1 and TRBJ1-1 for the parts outside the CDR3, the full variable domain is EADIYQTPRYLVIGTGKKITLECSQTMGHDKMYWYQQDPGMELHLIHYSYGVNSTEKGDLSSESTVSRIRTEHFPLTLESARPSHTSQYLCASSAAGREAFFGQGTRLTVV.

The V call is TRBV27, the J call TRBJ1-5; TRBD1 is a possible D gene (5 bases). In germline, CDR1 is MNHEY, CDR2 SMNVEV (reference sequence). V was trimmed by 4 bases and J by 3 bases, leaving 16 bases between them. This CDR3 is 16 amino acids long. The CDR3 DNA reads as TGTGCCAGCAGTTCACTCCCGGGACCGTACAATCAGCCCCAGCATTTT. It codes for CASSSLPGPYNQPQHF.

Details on this clone: This specimen includes other DNA sequences encoding the same CDR3. The rearrangement uses TRBV9 and TRBJ1-4, with D hard to call. V lost 0 bases to trimming and J lost 8 bases, with 5 bases between them. Germline V gene data show CDR1 as SGDLS and CDR2 as YYNGEE. The CDR3 has 12 amino acids. The DNA for the CDR3 is TGTGCCAGCAGCGTAGAAGGGGAAAAACTGTTTTTT. Its translation is CASSVEGEKLFF.

This rearrangement joins TRBV9 to TRBJ2-3, with a possible D match to TRBD2 (5 bases). CDR3 length: 15 residues. Trimming took 2 bases from V and 0 from J, leaving 10 bases between them. CDR1 and CDR2 from the germline V gene are SGDLS and YYNGEE. This CDR3 reads CASSVSGLSTDTQYF. CDR3 DNA: TGTGCCAGCAGCGTGAGCGGATTGAGCACAGATACGCAGTATTTT.

The chain joins TRBV2 to TRBJ2-2, with 8 bases aligning to TRBD2. Germline values: CDR1 SNHLY, CDR2 FYNNEI. The CDR3 is 16 residues long. The J segment lost 6 bases and the V segment lost 7 bases, leaving 13 bases of the junction unmatched. CDR3 DNA: TGTGCCAGCACTGGAAGGACTAGCCCCGCGGCCGGGGAGCTGTTTTTT. Amino acid sequence: CASTGRTSPAAGELFF.

This clone has just a few counts. This sequence joins TRBV7-9 and TRBJ2-1; TRBD2 matches at 11 bases. The V segment lost 4 bases and the J segment 7 bases; nucleotides outside the gene matches: 3. CDR1 and CDR2 from the germline V gene are SEHNR and FQNEAQ (reference sequence). This CDR3 is built from 14 residues. The CDR3 spells CASSSTSGRNEQFF. In DNA, the CDR3 is TGTGCCAGCAGCTCAACTAGCGGGAGAAATGAGCAGTTCTTC.

CDR3 loop: CASSLLGTGERSEAFF. The DNA for the CDR3 is TGTGCCAGCAGTTTACTAGGGACAGGGGAACGGTCTGAAGCTTTCTTT. The V and J genes are TRBV27 and TRBJ1-1, with 10 nucleotides matching TRBD1. V lost 2 bases, J lost 6 bases, and 9 bases stayed unmatched. The CDR3 is 16 residues long. Germline V CDR1 and CDR2: MNHEY, SMNVEV (reference sequence).

The rearrangement joins TRBV19 to TRBJ2-7; D is unclear. V lost 4 bases and J 2 bases, leaving 18 bases between the germline ends. Germline assignment: CDR1 LNHDA and CDR2 SQIVND (reference sequence). This CDR3 has 16 residues. The CDR3 is CASSTDRALGPYEQYF. CDR3 nucleotides: TGTGCCAGTAGTACCGACCGGGCCCTGGGCCCCTACGAGCAGTACTTC.

V and J are TRBV7-8 and TRBJ2-3, with D perhaps matching TRBD1 or TRBD2 (5 bases each). Per the germline V gene, CDR1 is SGHVS and CDR2 is FQNEAQ. Trimming took off 0 bases at V and 0 bases at J, with 10 bases between the two ends. The CDR3 sequence is 16 residues long. CDR3 in DNA: TGTGCCAGCAGCTTAGCGTACGGGACGAGCACAGATACGCAGTATTTT. Protein: CASSLAYGTSTDTQYF.

As to this clone: Other DNA sequences within the sample encode an identical CDR3. J is TRBJ2-1 and V is TRBV19; 13 bases are a match to TRBD2. J gave up 7 bases and V 5 bases, and 5 bases lay outside the gene matches. The germline gives CDR1 LNHDA, CDR2 SQIVND (reference sequence). The CDR3 runs 15 residues. CDR3 DNA: TGTGCCAGTAGTTCGGGACTAGCGGGATTTAATGAGCAGTTCTTC. This translates into CASSSGLAGFNEQFF.

J is TRBJ1-1 and V is TRBV6-6; 8 bases fit TRBD1. Losses at the gene ends were 6 bases for V and 0 bases for J; bases not matched to a gene: 9. The CDR3 is made up of 16 amino acids. Germline CDR1 and CDR2: MNHNY and SVGAGI (reference sequence). CDR3 amino acids: CASRHERTGLNTEAFF. CDR3 sequence (DNA): TGTGCCAGCAGACACGAGCGGACAGGGTTGAACACTGAAGCTTTCTTT.

Written as DNA, the CDR3 is TGTGCCAGCAGCGAAGAACTGGGGGGCGTATACAATGAGCAGTTCTTC. Encoded protein: CASSEELGGVYNEQFF. The chain couples TRBV5-6 to TRBJ2-1; possibly TRBD1 or TRBD2 for D (6 bases each). The CDR3 runs 16 residues. The germline V gene has CDR1 SGHDT and CDR2 YYEEEE. Trimming removed 4 bases at V and 4 bases at J, with 18 bases between.

About this clone: Other DNA sequences in this specimen translate into the identical CDR3. The J gene is TRBJ2-7, the V gene TRBV27; the D is unclear. Trimming stripped 3 bases from V and 0 bases from J, with 6 bases between. Germline V gene sequence: CDR1 MNHEY, CDR2 SMNVEV (reference sequence). The CDR3 runs 13 residues. DNA for the CDR3: TGTGCCAGCAGTTTGGCTATCTCCTACGAGCAGTACTTC. It codes for CASSLAISYEQYF.

The chain is built from TRBV30 and TRBJ2-3; unclear D gene. Trimming cost V 1 base and J 4 bases, with 6 bases left between them. Germline V gene data show CDR1 as GTSNPN and CDR2 as SVGIG (reference sequence). This CDR3 spans 12 amino acids. CDR3 sequence: CAWSDNSDTQYF. CDR3 in DNA: TGTGCCTGGAGTGATAATTCAGATACGCAGTATTTT.

The CDR3 region has the DNA TGTGCCAGCAGTGACCTTCTTGGTAGCTCCTACGAGCAGTACTTC. Translating it yields CASSDLLGSSYEQYF. This chain connects TRBV27 to TRBJ2-7; no clear D. The CDR3 length is 15 residues. Trimming removed 5 bases at V and 0 bases at J, with 14 bases between. CDR1 MNHEY and CDR2 SMNVEV come from the germline V gene (reference sequence).